This TCR beta chain was identified during a study of spatial heterogeneity in lung cancer. On the study more broadly: Sequenced were any available follow-up PBMC samples, which had been obtained a median of about two years after resection.

Each CDR3 protein gets one entry after TCRdb re-called the 5' RACE reads with MiXCR. The table lists roughly 34,000 distinct CDR3 sequences, 6% to 9.5% of them singletons, with about a tenth in the top ten. Ten or more counts support this clonotype. As for time point: blood at routine non-recurrence follow-up after resection. This specimen consisted of PBMCs, obtained at follow-up. The source is a male donor with early-stage non-small cell lung cancer.

Here the CDR3 DNA reads TGCGCCAGCAGCGTCGGACAGGTAGACGATTCACCCCTCCACTTT. It codes for CASSVGQVDDSPLHF. V and J are TRBV5-1 and TRBJ1-6, with 7 bases that match TRBD1. The CDR3 sequence is 15 residues long. V dropped 4 bases and J dropped 8; count of bases not matched to a gene: 9. Germline CDR1 and CDR2: SGHRS and YFSETQ.